This T cell receptor (beta chain) was profiled in a study of shared clonotypes between healthy human individuals. The run depth of the assay was deep. Clones were read by immunoSEQ multiplex PCR, and TCRdb kept only the in-frame ones, dropping some. The repertoire consists of millions of clones, with 93% occurring once and the leading ten covering roughly 1.8%. This clone was observed once. The naive CD8 population came from CD45RO-negative cells selected for CCR7, without terminally differentiated effector memory CD45RA+ cells. This CDR3 comprises 14 residues. Per germline, CDR1 MNHEY and CDR2 SMNVEV (reference sequence). Trimming cost V 3 bases and J 1 base, with 8 bases left between them.

The receptor's source is a man aged 18 to 29 in good health. Some clones in this sample may be carry-over from other donors' samples. This chain connects TRBV27 to TRBJ2-3; no definite D call. The sequenced sample consisted of naive CD8+ T cells from PBMCs. For the CDR3, the DNA is TGTGCCAGCAGTTTGACCGCGGGCACAGATACGCAGTATTTT. Translating gives CASSLTAGTDTQYF.